The subject of this entry is one T cell receptor (beta chain). This clonotype was found many times. Its recognized antigen is unknown. The junction departs from germline at one end; a sequencing error may be responsible. The sample originates from a study of response to subunit inactivated influenza vaccine (dated by TCRdb to 2017 to 2018). The study in broad terms: To follow how T cells responded to a trivalent subunit inactivated influenza vaccine, the researchers relied on deep quantitative profiling of the T cell receptor repertoire.

Overall study outcomes, separate from this receptor: The authors proposed that each seasonal influenza vaccination may bring in only a limited number of new T cells.

There are 11 amino acids in the CDR3, from cysteine to phenylalanine inclusive. Only CDR3 DNA remains: 33 bases, in frame from the first base. The germline V gene supplies CDR1 MNHEY and CDR2 SVGEGT. The library was obtained by RT-PCR. The sequencer listed for this sample is Illumina HiSeq 2500. TCRdb passed the public sequencing reads through fastp at Q25 and MiXCR, retaining productive beta sequences. Identical CDR3 protein sequences are pooled into one entry, listed with their most common genes and DNA. This sample lists around 480,000 distinct CDR3 sequences; approximately 10% were detected once. The ten largest clones take up about 12% of the sample. This sample's time point label indicates: around 42 days after influenza vaccine administration.

The sequence links TRBV6-2 or TRBV6-3 to TRBJ2-1, with the D gene tentatively TRBD1 or TRBD2, based on 5 matching bases in each. The sequenced sample was PBMCs from blood, obtained 45 days after vaccination. The sequence derives from a man aged 50 to 59 who received an inactivated influenza vaccine. Donor details come from another sample of the same person, matched by shared clones. The CDR3 reads as follows: CASSYPGPNCF. The sequenced DNA: TGTGCCAGCAGTTATCCGGGACCCAACTGCTTC.